The 14 T cell receptor beta chains reported below all come from one sample, sequenced in a study of post-analysis software for immune sequencing data. Study findings and constraints: Five or six TRBV segments were more frequent in patients than controls; TRBV5-6, TRBV5-1 and TRBV20-1 belonged to this group.

These receptors' antigens are unknown. TCR beta libraries were prepared from cDNA with unique molecular identifiers. TCRdb reprocessed the PCR reads with MiXCR, giving one entry per CDR3 protein. The table has around 250,000 distinct CDR3 sequences, less than 40% seen once. Sequenced material: blood. The source of these receptors is a girl aged 5 to 17 with multiple sclerosis.

About this clonotype itself: With a much larger clone just one base away, this may be a read error. The rearrangement links TRBV5-1 to TRBJ1-2, with TRBD1 as a possible D gene (6 bases). The CDR3 consists of 14 residues. CDR1 and CDR2 from the germline V gene are SGHRS and YFSETQ. V was clipped by 0 bases and J by 7 bases, with 13 bases between them. DNA of the CDR3: TGCGCCAGCAGCTTGGCCGCAGGGGACTGTGGCTACACCTTC. Amino acids: CASSLAAGDCGYTF.

The J gene is TRBJ1-5, the V gene TRBV28, with D unresolved. Looked up from germline, CDR1 is MDHEN and CDR2 is SYDVKM. The CDR3 covers 15 residues. Trimming took 3 bases from V and 0 from J, leaving 9 bases between them. In DNA, the CDR3 is TGTGCCAGCAGTTTGCGGCGGAATAGCAATCAGCCCCAGCATTTT. The encoded protein is CASSLRRNSNQPQHF.

With respect to this clonotype: A much larger clone differs from this one at a single base, so this may be a read error. The chain uses TRBV2 and TRBJ1-4, with TRBD1 matching 8 bases. The CDR3 spans 14 residues. CDR1 is SNHLY and CDR2 is FYNNEI in the germline V gene. CDR3: CASRDRVGSEKRFF. CDR3 coding DNA: TGTGCCAGCAGGGACAGGGTCGGCTCTGAAAAACGGTTTTTT.

In the case of this clonotype: The junction shows a germline mismatch at one end, possibly a read error. The chain links TRBV5-1 to TRBJ2-1, with TRBD2 as a possible D gene (5 bases). The CDR3 sequence is 14 residues long. CDR1 is SGHRS and CDR2 is YFSETQ in the germline V gene. The CDR3 loop is CASSLAEGYNGQFF. CDR3 nucleotide sequence: TGCGCCAGCAGCTTGGCCGAGGGTTACAATGGGCAGTTCTTC.

At least ten counts were recorded for this clonotype. The chain has TRBV4-1 and TRBJ2-5; 10 nucleotides align to TRBD2. From germline, CDR1 is MGHRA and CDR2 YSYEKL. The J segment lost 5 bases and the V segment lost 1 base, leaving 10 bases of the junction unmatched. The CDR3 loop spans 17 amino acids. CDR3 in DNA: TGCGCCAGCAGCCAAGGGGTAGCGGGAGGCTTCGGGGAGACCCAGTACTTC. Its protein is CASSQGVAGGFGETQYF.

The chain joins TRBV16 to TRBJ1-5; D may be TRBD1 (6 bases). The CDR3 is 20 residues long. V dropped 0 bases and J dropped 3 bases, with 24 bases sitting between them. Germline-derived CDR1 and CDR2 are KGHSY and FQNENV. The CDR3 region has the DNA TGTGCCAGCAGCCAATCGATACTTAATGGCAGGGGAGACCCCAATCAGCCCCAGCATTTT. Protein sequence: CASSQSILNGRGDPNQPQHF.

This clonotype occurred many times. This rearrangement joins TRBV28 to TRBJ2-3; 10 bases fit TRBD1. CDR1 and CDR2 (germline): MDHEN, SYDVKM. V lost 5 bases, J lost 1 base, and 9 bases stayed unmatched. The CDR3 runs to 17 residues. The CDR3 protein is CASSLGQGLGGTDTQYF. The CDR3, as DNA: TGTGCCAGCAGTCTGGGACAGGGGCTGGGCGGCACAGATACGCAGTATTTT.

This clonotype was counted at least ten times. J is TRBJ1-1 and V is TRBV6-5; 7 bases fit TRBD1. V trimming: 2 bases; J trimming: 10 bases; junction bases outside the gene matches: 4. This CDR3 has 12 amino acids. Germline lookup yields CDR1 MNHEY and CDR2 SVGAGI. Here the CDR3 reads CASSYRSGGAFF. In DNA, the CDR3 is TGTGCCAGCAGTTACCGGTCAGGGGGAGCTTTCTTT.

Worth noting for this clonotype: A much larger clone differs from this one at a single base, so this may be a read error. V gene TRBV28 combines with J gene TRBJ2-3, with D unclear. The CDR3 runs 17 residues. With 3 bases removed from V and 1 base from J, the gap between germline ends came to 17 bases. Germline CDR1 and CDR2: MDHEN and SYDVKM. CDR3 nucleotides: TGTGCCAGCAGTTTCTCCCGGAGAGTGGGCGGCACAGATACGCAGTATTTT. It translates to CASSFSRRVGGTDTQYF.

As regards this clonotype: This may come from a read error, since a much larger clone is one base off. The chain joins TRBV20-1 to TRBJ1-6; D is undetermined. The CDR3 loop spans 12 amino acids. V lost 3 bases and J 18 bases, leaving 18 bases between the germline ends. Germline-derived CDR1 and CDR2 are DFQATT and SNEGSKA (reference sequence). This CDR3 is CSASLQENVPHF. CDR3 nucleotides: TGCAGTGCTAGTCTCCAAGAGAACGTTCCCCACTTT.

This clonotype turned up a few times. This chain links TRBV27 with TRBJ2-2; maybe TRBD2 (6 bases). V was trimmed by 3 bases and J by 1 base, leaving 12 bases between them. The CDR3 has 16 residues. Per germline, CDR1 MNHEY and CDR2 SMNVEV (reference sequence). The CDR3 here is CASSFKAGQNTGELFF. The CDR3 nucleotides read TGTGCCAGCAGTTTCAAAGCGGGTCAGAACACCGGGGAGCTGTTTTTT.

V and J are TRBV9 and TRBJ1-1; TRBD1 matches 11 bases. From germline, CDR1 is SGDLS and CDR2 YYNGEE. After removal of 0 bases from V and 1 base from J, the junction contained 5 bases not matched to a gene. CDR3 length: 17 amino acids. CDR3 protein: CASSVVGQGGENTEAFF. For the CDR3, the DNA is TGTGCCAGCAGCGTAGTGGGACAGGGGGGGGAGAACACTGAAGCTTTCTTT.

This clonotype was observed a single time. This chain links TRBV11-2 with TRBJ2-3, with 9 bases identical to TRBD1. Germline trimming cut 2 bases from V and 6 bases from J; bases unmatched to any gene: 6. The germline V gene has CDR1 SGHAT and CDR2 FQNNGV. The CDR3 contains 15 residues. This CDR3 is CASSLRDRVTDTQYF. The DNA for the CDR3 is TGTGCCAGCAGCTTAAGGGACAGGGTGACGGATACGCAGTATTTT. The variable domain in full, completed from reference TRBV11-2 and TRBJ2-3, reads EAGVAQSPRYKIIEKRQSVAFWCNPISGHATLYWYQQILGQGPKLLIQFQNNGVVDDSQLPKDRFSAERLKGVDSTLKIQPAKLEDSAVYLCASSLRDRVTDTQYFGPGTRLTVL.

The chain joins TRBV6-5 to TRBJ2-1; TRBD2 matches 11 bases. The CDR3 has 17 amino acids. Per germline, CDR1 MNHEY and CDR2 SVGAGI. The trim removed 2 bases at V and 3 bases at J, leaving 6 bases unmatched. The CDR3 DNA is TGTGCCAGCAGTTACCGAAAACTAGCGGGGGACTACAATGAGCAGTTCTTC. Protein sequence: CASSYRKLAGDYNEQFF.